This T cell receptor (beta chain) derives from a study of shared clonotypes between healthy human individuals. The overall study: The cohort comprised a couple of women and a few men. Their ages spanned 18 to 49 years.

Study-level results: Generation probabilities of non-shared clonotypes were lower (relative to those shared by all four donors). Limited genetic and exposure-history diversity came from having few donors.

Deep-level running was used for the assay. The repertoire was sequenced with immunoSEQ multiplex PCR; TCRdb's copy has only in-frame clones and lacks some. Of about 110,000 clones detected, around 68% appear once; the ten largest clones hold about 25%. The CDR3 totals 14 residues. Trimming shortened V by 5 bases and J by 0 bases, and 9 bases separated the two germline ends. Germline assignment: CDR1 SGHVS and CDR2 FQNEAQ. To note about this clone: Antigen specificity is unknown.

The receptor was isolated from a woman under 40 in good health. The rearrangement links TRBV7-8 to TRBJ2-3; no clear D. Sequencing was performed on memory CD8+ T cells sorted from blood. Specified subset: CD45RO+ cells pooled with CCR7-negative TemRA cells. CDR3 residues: CASSHFPSTDTQYF. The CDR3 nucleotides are TGTGCCAGCAGCCATTTTCCAAGCACAGATACGCAGTATTTT.